A selection of T cell receptor beta chains follows, all from one sample in a study of blood T cell repertoires in COVID-19. Using immunoSEQ multiplex PCR, the repertoire was profiled, and TCRdb retains in-frame clones only, with some absent. The data show a few hundred thousand clones, 80% to 85% seen once. Sequencing was performed on PBMCs or T cells enriched from blood (not recorded which). These receptors all stem from a woman aged 40 to 49 who had recovered from COVID-19. The CDR3 runs from the conserved cysteine through the conserved F or W. D genes are given only for firm matches. Expanded clones are given a class, and other clones once, few, many or no size at all.

v_gene	abundance	j_gene	d_gene	CDR3aa	CDR3nt
TRBV9	.	TRBJ2-1	TRBD2	CASSVEASGSYNEQFF	TGTGCCAGCAGCGTAGAGGCTAGCGGGTCCTACAATGAGCAGTTCTTC
TRBV9	once	TRBJ2-5	.	CASSVEGLQETQYF	TGTGCCAGCAGCGTAGAGGGGTTACAAGAGACCCAGTACTTC
TRBV19	.	TRBJ2-3	.	CASSPSTDTQYF	TGTGCCAGTAGCCCGAGCACAGATACGCAGTATTTT
TRBV15	.	TRBJ2-5	TRBD2	CATSEVEAGGPETQYF	TGTGCCACCAGCGAGGTCGAGGCGGGAGGGCCGGAGACCCAGTACTTC
TRBV5-1	.	TRBJ2-5	TRBD1	CASSPGTEQETQYF	TGCGCCAGCAGCCCAGGGACAGAGCAAGAGACCCAGTACTTC
TRBV30	few	TRBJ2-1	.	CAWSVGAGFNEQFF	TGTGCCTGGAGTGTAGGGGCGGGGTTCAATGAGCAGTTCTTC
TRBV14	.	TRBJ2-1	TRBD2	CASSPTSVGEQFF	TGTGCCAGCAGCCCGACTAGCGTTGGTGAGCAGTTCTTC
TRBV19	few	TRBJ1-5	TRBD1	CASSRQTRTGNQPQHF	TGTGCCAGTAGCCGACAGACCCGGACAGGGAATCAGCCCCAGCATTTT
TRBV28	.	TRBJ2-5	TRBD2	CASSTPGLAPVETQYF	TGTGCCAGCAGTACCCCCGGACTAGCGCCCGTGGAGACCCAGTACTTC
TRBV6-4	few	TRBJ2-1	TRBD2	CASSDSGTSSYNEQFF	TGTGCCAGCAGTGACTCCGGGACTAGCTCCTACAATGAGCAGTTCTTC
TRBV5-1	.	TRBJ2-3	TRBD2	CASRGLDTDTQYF	TGCGCCAGCAGAGGACTAGACACAGATACGCAGTATTTT
TRBV7-9	many	TRBJ2-1	TRBD1	CASSLGGQGAGDEQFF	TGTGCCAGCAGCTTAGGGGGACAGGGGGCTGGTGATGAGCAGTTCTTC
TRBV11-2	.	TRBJ2-7	.	CASSILALSSYEQYF	TGTGCCAGCAGCATTCTAGCGTTGAGCTCCTACGAGCAGTACTTC
TRBV9	.	TRBJ1-1	.	CASSYAPGPYGNTEAFF	TGTGCCAGCAGCTACGCTCCAGGGCCTTACGGGAACACTGAAGCTTTCTTT
TRBV10-1	.	TRBJ2-2	.	CASSERRAGELFF	TGCGCCAGCAGTGAGAGGCGGGCCGGGGAGCTGTTTTTT
TRBV18	once	TRBJ2-2	.	CASSPLGLPANTGELFF	TGTGCCAGCTCACCACTGGGACTCCCCGCGAACACCGGGGAGCTGTTTTTT
TRBV4-3	.	TRBJ1-2	.	CASSQDPTGNYGYTF	TGCGCCAGCAGCCAAGACCCCACGGGGAACTATGGCTACACCTTC
TRBV30	.	TRBJ1-5	TRBD1	CAWSLTGTGGNQPQHF	TGTGCCTGGAGTCTAACCGGGACAGGGGGCAATCAGCCCCAGCATTTT
TRBV2	.	TRBJ2-1	TRBD2	CASHRLAGVGEQFF	TGTGCCAGCCATAGGCTAGCGGGAGTTGGTGAGCAGTTCTTC
TRBV11-3	few	TRBJ2-1	TRBD2	CASSLGELAGVSEQFF	TGTGCCAGCAGCTTAGGGGAATTGGCGGGAGTCTCTGAGCAGTTCTTC
TRBV10-3	.	TRBJ1-5	TRBD1	CAISEAAGTGGNQPQHF	TGTGCCATCAGTGAAGCCGCCGGGACAGGGGGCAATCAGCCCCAGCATTTT
TRBV3-1/TRBV3-2	.	TRBJ1-5	TRBD1	CASSRGTANQPQHF	TGTGCCAGCAGCCGCGGGACAGCCAATCAGCCCCAGCATTTT
TRBV10-3	.	TRBJ2-2	.	CAIKSGFGELFF	TGTGCCATCAAATCAGGTTTCGGGGAGCTGTTTTTT
TRBV5-6	.	TRBJ2-1	.	CASSLEGLDEQFF	TGTGCCAGCAGCTTGGAGGGGTTAGATGAGCAGTTCTTC
TRBV30	.	TRBJ2-3	TRBD1	CAWTGGADTQYF	TGTGCCTGGACAGGGGGCGCAGATACGCAGTATTTT
TRBV3-1/TRBV3-2	once	TRBJ1-5	TRBD1	CASSPRFRDSQNQPQHF	TGTGCCAGCAGCCCGCGTTTCCGGGACAGCCAAAATCAGCCCCAGCATTTT
TRBV7-2	.	TRBJ1-1	.	CASSVLRNTEAFF	TGTGCCAGCAGCGTCCTCCGGAACACTGAAGCTTTCTTT
TRBV12-3/TRBV12-4	.	TRBJ1-1	TRBD1	CASSLRQGSEAFF	TGTGCCAGCAGTTTAAGACAGGGGTCTGAAGCTTTCTTT
TRBV21-1	.	TRBJ2-6	.	CASSKHRHGAGANVLTF	TGTGCCAGCAGCAAACACAGGCATGGCGCTGGGGCCAACGTCCTGACTTTC
TRBV5-8	.	TRBJ1-6	.	CASSPARTGFNSPLHF	TGTGCCAGCAGCCCGGCCCGTACAGGTTTTAACTCACCCCTCCACTTT
TRBV7-2	.	TRBJ2-5	TRBD2	CASSPSLAGGPTQYF	TGTGCCAGCAGCCCATCACTAGCGGGAGGGCCGACCCAGTACTTC
TRBV19	.	TRBJ1-4	TRBD1	CASRRTGATNEKLFF	TGTGCCAGTCGCCGGACAGGTGCAACTAATGAAAAACTGTTTTTT
TRBV2	.	TRBJ2-1	.	CASSRGISYNEQFF	TGTGCCAGCAGCCGCGGGATCTCCTACAATGAGCAGTTCTTC
TRBV6-1	.	TRBJ1-2	.	CASSESGRLGFGYTF	TGTGCCAGCAGTGAATCGGGGAGACTGGGGTTTGGCTACACCTTC
TRBV7-2	.	TRBJ2-7	.	CASSEPGLGSSYEQYF	TGTGCCAGCAGTGAACCGGGACTGGGGAGCTCCTACGAGCAGTACTTC
TRBV29-1	medium-sized	TRBJ2-5	TRBD1	CSVKGTGSLQETQYF	TGCAGCGTGAAGGGGACAGGGTCACTCCAAGAGACCCAGTACTTC
TRBV12-3/TRBV12-4	.	TRBJ2-7	TRBD2	CASSFASGNEQYF	TGTGCCAGCAGTTTCGCTAGCGGGAACGAGCAGTACTTC
TRBV10-1	.	TRBJ2-2	.	CASSAGSPPANTGELFF	TGCGCCAGCAGCGCGGGAAGCCCACCCGCGAACACCGGGGAGCTGTTTTTT
TRBV7-6	.	TRBJ1-6	TRBD1	CASSPGGDSPLHF	TGTGCCAGCAGCCCAGGGGGCGATTCACCCCTCCACTTT
TRBV4-1	few	TRBJ1-2	TRBD1	CATYSGTGDGYTF	TGCGCCACCTACAGCGGGACAGGGGATGGCTACACCTTC
TRBV11-3	.	TRBJ2-1	TRBD2	CASRASGDNEQFF	TGTGCGAGCAGGGCTAGCGGGGACAATGAGCAGTTCTTC
TRBV7-9	.	TRBJ2-6	.	CASSRGDRRWSGANVLTF	TGTGCCAGCAGCCGAGGAGATCGGCGATGGTCTGGGGCCAACGTCCTGACTTTC
TRBV27	.	TRBJ1-1	.	CASSFSPLGDTEAFF	TGTGCCAGCAGTTTCTCCCCCTTAGGGGATACTGAAGCTTTCTTT
TRBV2	.	TRBJ1-1	TRBD1	CASRPGQGIRHTEAFF	TGTGCCAGCAGACCCGGACAGGGGATACGCCACACTGAAGCTTTCTTT